There are a few counts of the clone carrying this TCR beta chain. Germline CDR1 SEHNR, CDR2 FQNEAQ (reference sequence). The CDR3 runs 13 residues. With 1 base removed from V and 6 bases from J, the gap between germline ends came to 7 bases. This entry belongs to a study of beta chain features in type 1 diabetes. Of the isolated RNA, all was reverse transcribed, and so the sequenced material was expressed TCRB transcripts. Generated by immunoSEQ multiplex PCR, the TCRdb table keeps only in-frame clones and is missing some. The sample holds about 400,000 clones, approximately 12% seen once. The sequence derives from a man between 18 and 29 years old in good health. The rearrangement uses TRBV7-9 and TRBJ2-1; D may be TRBD1 (6 bases). Input material: naive CD4+ T cells from blood. CDR3 in DNA: TGTGCCAGCAGCTTAGACAGGGTCAATGAGCAGTTCTTC. Translating gives CASSLDRVNEQFF.